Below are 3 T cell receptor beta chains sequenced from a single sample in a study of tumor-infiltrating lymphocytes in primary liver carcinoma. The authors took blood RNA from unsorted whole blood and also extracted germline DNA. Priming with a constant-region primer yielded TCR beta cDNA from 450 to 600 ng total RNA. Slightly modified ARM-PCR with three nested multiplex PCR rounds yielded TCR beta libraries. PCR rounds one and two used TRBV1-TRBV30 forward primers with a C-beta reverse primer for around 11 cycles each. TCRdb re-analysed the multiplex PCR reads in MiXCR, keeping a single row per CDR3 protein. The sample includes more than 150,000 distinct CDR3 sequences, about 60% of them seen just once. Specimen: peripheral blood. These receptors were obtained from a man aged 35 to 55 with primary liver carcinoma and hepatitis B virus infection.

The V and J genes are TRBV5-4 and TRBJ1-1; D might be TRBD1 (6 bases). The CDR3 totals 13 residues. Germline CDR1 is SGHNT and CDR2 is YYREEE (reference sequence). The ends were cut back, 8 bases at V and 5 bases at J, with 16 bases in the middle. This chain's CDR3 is CARRGAPGTEAFF. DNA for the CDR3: TGTGCCAGAAGGGGGGCGCCGGGTACTGAAGCTTTCTTT.

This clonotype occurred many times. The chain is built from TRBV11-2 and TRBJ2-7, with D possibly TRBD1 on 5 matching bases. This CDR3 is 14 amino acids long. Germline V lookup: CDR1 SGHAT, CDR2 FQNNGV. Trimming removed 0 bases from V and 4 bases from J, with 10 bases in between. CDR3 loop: CASSLDQGLYEQYF. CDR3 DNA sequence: TGTGCCAGCAGCTTAGATCAGGGCCTATACGAGCAGTACTTC.

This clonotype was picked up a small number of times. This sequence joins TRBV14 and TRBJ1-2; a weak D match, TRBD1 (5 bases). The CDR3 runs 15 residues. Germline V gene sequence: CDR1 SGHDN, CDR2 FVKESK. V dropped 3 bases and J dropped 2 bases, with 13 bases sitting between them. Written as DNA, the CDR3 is TGTGCCAGCAGCCAGAATACAGGACTAAACTATGGCTACACCTTC. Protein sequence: CASSQNTGLNYGYTF.